This T cell receptor beta chain was profiled in a study of identical twins. TCRdb recomputed calls from the 5' RACE reads with MiXCR, one row per CDR3 protein. Among about 790,000 distinct CDR3 sequences listed, 18% were seen once. Trimming took 5 bases from V and 7 from J; bases not matched to a gene: 8. The germline CDR1 and CDR2 sequences are SGHTA and FQGNSA. This CDR3 comprises 17 residues. These data were likewise used in another study, on T cells expressing NK-cell markers.

The source is a woman under 30 in good health. This chain joins TRBV7-2 and TRBJ2-2, with 15 positions matching TRBD2. What was sequenced was PBMCs. CDR3 bases: TGTGCCAGCAGCCGAGGACTAGCGGGGGGGCTGGGCGGGGAGCTGTTTTTT. Protein product: CASSRGLAGGLGGELFF.